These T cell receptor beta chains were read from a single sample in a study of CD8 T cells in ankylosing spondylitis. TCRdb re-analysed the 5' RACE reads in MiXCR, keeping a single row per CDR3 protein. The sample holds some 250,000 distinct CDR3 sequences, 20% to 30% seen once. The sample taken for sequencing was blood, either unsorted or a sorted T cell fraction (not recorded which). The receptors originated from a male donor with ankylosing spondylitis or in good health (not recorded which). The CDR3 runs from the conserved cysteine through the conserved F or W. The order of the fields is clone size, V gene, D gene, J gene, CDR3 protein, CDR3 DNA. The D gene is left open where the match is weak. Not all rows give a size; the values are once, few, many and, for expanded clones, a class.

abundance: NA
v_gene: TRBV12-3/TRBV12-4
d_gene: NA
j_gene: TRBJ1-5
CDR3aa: CASSDGPNQPQHF
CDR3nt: TGTGCCAGCAGCGACGGGCCCAATCAGCCCCAGCATTTT

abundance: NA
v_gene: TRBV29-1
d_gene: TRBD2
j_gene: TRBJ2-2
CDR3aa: CSVSAGGLNTGELFF
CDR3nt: TGCAGCGTTTCAGCGGGGGGGCTGAACACCGGGGAGCTGTTTTTT

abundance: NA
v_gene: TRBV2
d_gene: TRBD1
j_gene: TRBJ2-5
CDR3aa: CASSRDRGKETQYF
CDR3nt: TGTGCCAGCAGTAGGGACAGGGGAAAAGAGACCCAGTACTTC

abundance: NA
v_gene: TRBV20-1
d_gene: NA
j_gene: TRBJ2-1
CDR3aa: CSAPPTQGNEQFF
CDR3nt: TGCAGTGCTCCACCGACACAGGGCAATGAGCAGTTCTTC

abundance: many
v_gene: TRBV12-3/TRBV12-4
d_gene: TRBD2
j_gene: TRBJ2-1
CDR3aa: CATSPGGARNEQFF
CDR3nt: TGTGCCACCTCCCCCGGGGGGGCACGAAATGAGCAGTTCTTC

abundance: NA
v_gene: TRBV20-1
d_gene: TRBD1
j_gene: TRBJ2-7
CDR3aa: CSARGGAQNGTGFGQYF
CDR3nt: TGCAGTGCTAGAGGAGGCGCCCAGAACGGGACAGGGTTCGGGCAGTACTTC

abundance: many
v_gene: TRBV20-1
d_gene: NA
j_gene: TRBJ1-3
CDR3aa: CSALQLSGNTIYF
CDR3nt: TGCAGTGCTTTACAGCTTTCTGGAAACACCATATATTTT

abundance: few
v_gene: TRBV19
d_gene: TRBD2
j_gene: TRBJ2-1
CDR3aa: CASSNRLAGGDGFF
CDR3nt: TGTGCCAGTAGTAATCGGCTAGCGGGGGGCGATGGGTTCTTC

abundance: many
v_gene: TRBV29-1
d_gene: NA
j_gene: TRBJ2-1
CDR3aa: CSVVYAYNEQFF
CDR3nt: TGCAGCGTTGTGTACGCCTACAATGAGCAGTTCTTC

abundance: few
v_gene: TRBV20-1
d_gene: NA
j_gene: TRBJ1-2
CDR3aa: CSARDPPEANYGYTF
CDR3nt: TGCAGTGCTAGAGATCCCCCAGAAGCTAACTATGGCTACACCTTC

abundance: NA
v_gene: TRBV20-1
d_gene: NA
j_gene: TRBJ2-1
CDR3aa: CSAVHRSSYNEQFF
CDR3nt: TGCAGTGCTGTCCACAGGAGCTCCTACAATGAGCAGTTCTTC

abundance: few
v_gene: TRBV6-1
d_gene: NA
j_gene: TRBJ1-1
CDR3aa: CASSRDTGRGNTEAFF
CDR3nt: TGTGCCAGCAGTCGCGACACAGGGAGAGGTAACACTGAAGCTTTCTTT

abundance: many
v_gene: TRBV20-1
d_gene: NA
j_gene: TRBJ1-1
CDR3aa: CSASPGTWDTEAFF
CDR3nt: TGCAGTGCCTCTCCCGGGACATGGGACACTGAAGCTTTCTTT

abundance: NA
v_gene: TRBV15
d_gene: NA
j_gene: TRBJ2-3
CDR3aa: CATSRDHSTDTQYF
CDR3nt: TGTGCCACCAGCAGAGATCACAGCACAGATACGCAGTATTTT

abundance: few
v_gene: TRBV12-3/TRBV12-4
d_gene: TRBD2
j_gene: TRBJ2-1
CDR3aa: CASLRLRGGEQFF
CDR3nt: TGTGCCAGCCTCCGCCTTCGGGGGGGCGAGCAGTTCTTC

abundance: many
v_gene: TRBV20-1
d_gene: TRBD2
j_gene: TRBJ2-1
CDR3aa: CSAIIAGGRYNEQFF
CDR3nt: TGCAGTGCTATAATAGCGGGGGGGCGATACAATGAGCAGTTCTTC

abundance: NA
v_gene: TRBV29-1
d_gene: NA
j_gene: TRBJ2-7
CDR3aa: CSVESETSSSYEQYF
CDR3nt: TGCAGCGTTGAATCGGAGACATCGAGCTCCTACGAGCAGTACTTC

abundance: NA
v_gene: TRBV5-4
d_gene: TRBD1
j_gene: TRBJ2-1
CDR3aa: CVSSSGQDPRNEQFF
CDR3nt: TGTGTCAGCAGCTCCGGACAGGATCCTCGCAATGAGCAGTTCTTC

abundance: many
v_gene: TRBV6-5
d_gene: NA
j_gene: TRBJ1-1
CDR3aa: CASSYSSRDKAFF
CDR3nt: TGTGCCAGCAGTTACTCGAGCAGGGATAAAGCTTTCTTT

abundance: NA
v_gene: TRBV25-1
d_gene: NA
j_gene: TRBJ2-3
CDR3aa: CASSESENLRDTQYF
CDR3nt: TGTGCCAGCAGTGAGTCGGAAAACTTAAGAGATACGCAGTATTTT

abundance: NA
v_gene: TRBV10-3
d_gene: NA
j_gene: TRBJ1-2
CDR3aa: CATSRERSYGYTF
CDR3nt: TGTGCCACCTCCAGGGAACGGTCCTATGGCTACACCTTC

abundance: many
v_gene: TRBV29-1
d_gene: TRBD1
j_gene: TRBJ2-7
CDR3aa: CSVRDRGLYEQYF
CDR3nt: TGCAGCGTTCGGGACAGGGGGCTATACGAGCAGTACTTC

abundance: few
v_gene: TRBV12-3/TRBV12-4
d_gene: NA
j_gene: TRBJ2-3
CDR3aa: CASSARTRRATDTQYF
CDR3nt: TGTGCCAGCAGTGCCAGGACGAGGAGGGCCACAGATACGCAGTATTTT

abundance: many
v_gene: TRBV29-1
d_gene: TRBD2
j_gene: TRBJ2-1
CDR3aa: CSGIDRTSGGDYYNEQFF
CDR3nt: TGCAGCGGCATCGACCGAACTAGCGGGGGGGACTATTACAATGAGCAGTTCTTC

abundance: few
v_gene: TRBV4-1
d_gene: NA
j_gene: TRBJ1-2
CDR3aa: CASSRRDTNYGYTF
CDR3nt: TGCGCCAGCAGCCGCCGGGACACGAACTATGGCTACACCTTC

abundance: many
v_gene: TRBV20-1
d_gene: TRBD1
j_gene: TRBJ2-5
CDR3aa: CSASTGRETQYF
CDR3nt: TGCAGCGCCTCGACAGGGAGAGAGACCCAGTACTTC

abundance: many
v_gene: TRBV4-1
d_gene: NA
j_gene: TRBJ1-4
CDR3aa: CASSQEGLINEKLFF
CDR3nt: TGCGCCAGCAGCCAAGAGGGACTGATTAATGAAAAACTGTTTTTT

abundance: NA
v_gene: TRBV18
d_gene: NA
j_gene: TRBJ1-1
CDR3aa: CATSGIRNTEAFF
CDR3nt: TGTGCCACCTCGGGCATCAGGAACACTGAAGCTTTCTTT

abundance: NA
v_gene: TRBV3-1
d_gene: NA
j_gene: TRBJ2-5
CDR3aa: CASSQEGRSWETQYF
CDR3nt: TGTGCCAGCAGCCAAGAAGGCCGGTCCTGGGAGACCCAGTACTTC

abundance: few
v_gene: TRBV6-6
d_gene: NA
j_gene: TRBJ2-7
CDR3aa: CASSYFSRYEQYF
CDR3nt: TGTGCCAGCAGTTACTTTTCCCGCTACGAGCAGTACTTC

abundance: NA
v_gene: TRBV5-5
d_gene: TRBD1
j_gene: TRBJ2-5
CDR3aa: CASSWEPQGVGETQYF
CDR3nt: TGTGCCAGCAGCTGGGAACCACAGGGGGTAGGGGAGACCCAGTACTTC

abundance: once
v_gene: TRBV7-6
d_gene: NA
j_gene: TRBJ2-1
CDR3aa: CASSLRDGSSYNEQFF
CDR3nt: TGTGCCAGCAGCCTCAGAGATGGTAGCTCCTACAATGAGCAGTTCTTC

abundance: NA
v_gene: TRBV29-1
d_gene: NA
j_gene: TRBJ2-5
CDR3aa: CSVEGGRGAETQYF
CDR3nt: TGCAGCGTTGAAGGAGGAAGGGGGGCAGAGACCCAGTACTTC

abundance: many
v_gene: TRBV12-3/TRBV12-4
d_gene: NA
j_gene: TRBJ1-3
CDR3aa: CASSPRRVHSGNTIYF
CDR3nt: TGTGCCAGCAGCCCTAGGCGGGTTCACTCTGGAAACACCATATATTTT

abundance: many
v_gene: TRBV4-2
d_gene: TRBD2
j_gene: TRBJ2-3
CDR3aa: CASSLTTSGVTDTQYF
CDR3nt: TGTGCCAGCAGCCTCACGACTAGCGGTGTCACAGATACGCAGTATTTT

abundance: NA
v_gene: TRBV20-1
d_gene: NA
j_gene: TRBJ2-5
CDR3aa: CSARRSGGVRETQYF
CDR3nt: TGCAGTGCTAGAAGGAGCGGCGGCGTTCGAGAGACCCAGTACTTC

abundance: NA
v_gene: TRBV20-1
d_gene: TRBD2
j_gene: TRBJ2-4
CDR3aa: CSATSGGGNIQYF
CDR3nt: TGCAGTGCTACTAGCGGGGGAGGGAACATTCAGTACTTC

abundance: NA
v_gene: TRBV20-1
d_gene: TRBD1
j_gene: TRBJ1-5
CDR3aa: CSARYDRAGGGNQPQHF
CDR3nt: TGCAGTGCTCGATACGACAGGGCCGGTGGGGGCAATCAGCCCCAGCATTTT

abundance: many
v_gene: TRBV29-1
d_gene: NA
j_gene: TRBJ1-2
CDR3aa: CSVEGGGYGYTF
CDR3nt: TGCAGCGTTGAGGGGGGCGGCTATGGCTACACCTTC

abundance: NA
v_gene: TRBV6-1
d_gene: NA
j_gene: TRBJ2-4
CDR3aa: CASMGTKNIQYF
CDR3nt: TGTGCCAGCATGGGGACCAAAAACATTCAGTACTTC

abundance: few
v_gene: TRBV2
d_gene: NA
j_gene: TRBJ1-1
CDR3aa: CASRGWNTEAFF
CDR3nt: TGTGCCAGCAGGGGGTGGAACACTGAAGCTTTCTTT

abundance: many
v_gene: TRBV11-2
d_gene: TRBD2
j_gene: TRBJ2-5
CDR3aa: CASSLRVSSGGETQYF
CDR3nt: TGTGCCAGCAGCTTAAGAGTTTCCAGCGGGGGCGAGACCCAGTACTTC

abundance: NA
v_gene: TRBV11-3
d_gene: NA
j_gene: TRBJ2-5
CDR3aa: CASRERGRGETQYF
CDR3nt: TGTGCCAGCAGGGAGAGAGGGCGAGGGGAGACCCAGTACTTC

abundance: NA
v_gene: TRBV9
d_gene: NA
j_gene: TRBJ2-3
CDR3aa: CASSGVGTATDTQYF
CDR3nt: TGTGCCAGCAGCGGAGTGGGGACTGCGACAGATACGCAGTATTTT

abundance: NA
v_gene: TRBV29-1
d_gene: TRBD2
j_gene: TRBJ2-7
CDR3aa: CSVATRLAGSYEQYF
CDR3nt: TGCAGCGTTGCGACCCGACTAGCGGGCTCCTACGAGCAGTACTTC

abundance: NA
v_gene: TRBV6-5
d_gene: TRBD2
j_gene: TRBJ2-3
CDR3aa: CASSDSGAGGPDTQYF
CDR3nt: TGTGCCAGCAGCGACTCGGGGGCGGGGGGGCCGGATACGCAGTATTTT

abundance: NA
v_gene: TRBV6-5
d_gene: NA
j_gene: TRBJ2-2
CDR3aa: CASSLLTGELFF
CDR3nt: TGTGCCAGCAGCCTACTCACCGGGGAGCTGTTTTTT

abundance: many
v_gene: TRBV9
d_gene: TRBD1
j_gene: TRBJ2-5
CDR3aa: CASSVGTGRETQYF
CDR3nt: TGTGCCAGCAGCGTAGGGACAGGGCGGGAGACCCAGTACTTC

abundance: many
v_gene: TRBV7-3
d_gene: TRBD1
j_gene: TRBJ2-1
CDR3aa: CASSLGTGWHEQFF
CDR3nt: TGTGCCAGCAGCTTAGGGACAGGGTGGCATGAGCAGTTCTTC

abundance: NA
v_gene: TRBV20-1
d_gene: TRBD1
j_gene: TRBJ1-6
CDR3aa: CSTGQGSSYNSPLHF
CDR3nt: TGCAGCACCGGACAGGGGAGCTCCTATAATTCACCCCTCCACTTT

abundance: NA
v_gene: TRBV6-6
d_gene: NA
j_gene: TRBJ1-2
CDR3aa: CASSSTGYGYTF
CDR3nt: TGTGCCAGCAGTAGTACAGGTTATGGCTACACCTTC